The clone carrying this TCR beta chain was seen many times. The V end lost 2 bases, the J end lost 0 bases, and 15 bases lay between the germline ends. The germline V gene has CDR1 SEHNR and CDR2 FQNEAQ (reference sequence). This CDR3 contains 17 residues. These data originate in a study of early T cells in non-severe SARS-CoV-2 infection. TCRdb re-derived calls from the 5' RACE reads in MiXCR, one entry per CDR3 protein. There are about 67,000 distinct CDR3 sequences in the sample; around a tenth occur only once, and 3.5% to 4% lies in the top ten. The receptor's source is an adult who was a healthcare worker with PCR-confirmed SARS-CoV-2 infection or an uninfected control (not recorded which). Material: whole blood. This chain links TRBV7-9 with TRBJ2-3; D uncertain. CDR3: CASSLSSEDRSTDTQYF. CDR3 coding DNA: TGTGCCAGCAGCTTATCCTCCGAGGACCGGAGCACAGATACGCAGTATTTT.